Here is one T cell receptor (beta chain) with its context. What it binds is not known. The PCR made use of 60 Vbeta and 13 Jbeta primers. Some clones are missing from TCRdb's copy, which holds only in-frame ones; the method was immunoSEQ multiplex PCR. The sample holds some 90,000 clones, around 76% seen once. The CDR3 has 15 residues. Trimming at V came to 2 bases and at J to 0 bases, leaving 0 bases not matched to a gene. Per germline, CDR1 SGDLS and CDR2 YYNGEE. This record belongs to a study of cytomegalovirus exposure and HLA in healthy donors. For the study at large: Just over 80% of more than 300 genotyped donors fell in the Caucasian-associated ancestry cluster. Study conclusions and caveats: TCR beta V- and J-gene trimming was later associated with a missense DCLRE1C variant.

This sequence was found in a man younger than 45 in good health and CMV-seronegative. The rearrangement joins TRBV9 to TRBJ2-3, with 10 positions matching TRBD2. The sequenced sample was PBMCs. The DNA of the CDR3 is TGTGCCAGCAGCGTTAGCGGGGGGAGCACAGATACGCAGTATTTT. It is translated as CASSVSGGSTDTQYF.